This T cell receptor (beta chain) was found in a study of blood T cell repertoires in COVID-19. Study information: The study drew acute and convalescent COVID-19 samples from the United States, Italy and Spain. T cells, B-cell-depleted T cells, or PBMCs provided the cDNA or gDNA that served as material.

Methods used by the authors: Researchers report that nucleated cell counts were estimated from reference gene primer amplification. Some clones are missing from TCRdb's copy, which holds only in-frame ones; the method was immunoSEQ multiplex PCR. V and J calls and clone size are those listed in that table; D and trimming were worked out from the DNA. The sample contains about 59,000 clones, around 90% of which appear only once. This CDR3 is 13 amino acids long. CDR1 is SGHTA, CDR2 FQGTGA, per germline. Trimming shortened V by 5 bases and J by 7 bases, and 9 bases separated the two germline ends. This TCR was recovered from an elderly man with acute or convalescent COVID-19. The rearrangement joins TRBV7-3 to TRBJ1-6, with no clear D. Specimen: peripheral blood. CDR3 DNA sequence: TGTGCCAGCAGCCCTAGGAGAAATTCACCCCTCCACTTT. Translation: CASSPRRNSPLHF.